Detailed here is one T cell receptor beta chain. This entry comes from a study of cytomegalovirus exposure and HLA in healthy donors. Use of 60 Vbeta and 13 Jbeta primers characterized the PCR. Sequencing was performed with immunoSEQ multiplex PCR; in TCRdb, only in-frame clones are kept and a portion is missing. This sample yields under 200,000 clones, of which 80% are seen a single time; about 6.3% belongs to the top ten. The CDR3 is 12 amino acids. Looked up from germline, CDR1 is MNHNY and CDR2 is SVGAGI (reference sequence). V lost 4 bases to trimming and J lost 6 bases, with 6 bases between them.

The V and J genes are TRBV6-6 and TRBJ2-2; D gene uncertain. This clonotype originated in a male donor in good health and CMV-seropositive. Sequencing input: PBMCs. CDR3 coding DNA: TGTGCCAGCAGTTGGGCTCCCGGGGAGCTGTTTTTT. Amino acids: CASSWAPGELFF.